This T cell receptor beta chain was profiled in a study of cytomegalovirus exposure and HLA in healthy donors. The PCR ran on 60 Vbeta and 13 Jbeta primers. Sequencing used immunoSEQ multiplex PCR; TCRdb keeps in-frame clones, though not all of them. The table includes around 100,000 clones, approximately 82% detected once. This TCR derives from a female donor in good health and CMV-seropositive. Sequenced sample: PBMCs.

In nucleotides, the CDR3 is TGTGCCAGCAGTTCGGGGGGGCAGGGAAACACCATATATTTT. This encodes CASSSGGQGNTIYF. The genes are TRBV6-1 and TRBJ1-3; D might be TRBD1 (6 bases). V shed 5 bases and J shed 4 bases, with 12 bases lying between them. The CDR3 is 14 residues long. Looked up from germline, CDR1 is MNHNS and CDR2 is SASEGT.